These 30 T cell receptor beta chains came from one sample sequenced in a study of blood T cells in healthy people across ages. A second PCR of 7 to 11 cycles used a sample-barcoded 5' primer and a J-beta primer mix. MiXCR, applied by TCRdb to the 5' RACE reads, yields one record per CDR3 protein. The sample has more than 650,000 distinct CDR3 sequences, less than 70% seen once. Sequencing was performed on blood. Receptors originate from a man older than 75 in good health.

This clonotype was detected many times. The V and J genes are TRBV4-1 and TRBJ1-5, with 7 bases that match TRBD1. The CDR3 consists of 13 residues. The V segment lost 8 bases and the J segment 2 bases; nucleotides outside the gene matches: 3. Germline values: CDR1 MGHRA, CDR2 YSYEKL. The CDR3 region has the DNA TGCGCCAGCGGCGGACAGGGCAATCAGCCCCAGCATTTT. It yields the protein CASGGQGNQPQHF.

The chain joins TRBV29-1 to TRBJ2-3; D ambiguous. The germline gives CDR1 SQVTM, CDR2 ANQGSEA. The V and J ends lost 7 bases and 4 bases respectively, with 12 bases between them. CDR3 length: 12 residues. CDR3 in DNA: TGCAGCGGGGATCTTTGGGCAGATACGCAGTATTTT. Translation gives CSGDLWADTQYF.

V usage is TRBV3-1 and J usage is TRBJ2-5; perhaps TRBD2 as D (5 bases). Germline V lookup: CDR1 LGHDT, CDR2 YNNKEL (reference sequence). Trimming stripped 1 base from V and 5 bases from J, with 14 bases between. The CDR3 spans 15 residues. The CDR3 coding sequence is TGTGCCAGCAGCCAAGTAGCTACGGGCGGGGAGACCCAGTACTTC. Translation: CASSQVATGGETQYF.

The chain joins TRBV28 to TRBJ2-4, with D possibly TRBD2 on 7 matching bases. TRBJ2-7 matches the DNA end more closely, so the J call is doubtful. The CDR3 runs 15 residues. The germline V gene encodes CDR1 MDHEN and CDR2 SYDVKM. The CDR3 loop is CASTQGGAGAYEQYF. DNA for the CDR3: TGTGCCAGCACCCAAGGGGGGGCGGGAGCGTACGAGCAGTACTTC.

The rearrangement joins TRBV12-5 to TRBJ2-2; D is ambiguous. Germline V gene lookup returns CDR1 LGHNT and CDR2 FRNRAP. The V end lost 0 bases, the J end lost 7 bases, and 12 bases lay between the germline ends. There are 15 residues in the CDR3. The CDR3 sequence is CASGLVLSYGGELFF. CDR3 DNA sequence: TGTGCTAGTGGTTTGGTACTCAGTTATGGCGGGGAGCTGTTTTTT.

This clonotype was counted between two and nine times. This chain uses TRBV7-8 with TRBJ2-1; the match to TRBD2 covers 10 bases. The germline V gene has CDR1 SGHVS and CDR2 FQNEAQ. This CDR3 is 17 amino acids long. V shed 5 bases and J 9 bases; nucleotides not matched to a gene: 16. As DNA, the CDR3 is TGTGCCAGCAGCACACGACTAGCGGGTGGTCTGGGAGGTGAGCAGTTCTTC. It codes for CASSTRLAGGLGGEQFF.

The chain uses TRBV12-3 or TRBV12-4 and TRBJ2-3; TRBD1 agrees at 7 bases. Trimming cost V 3 bases and J 15 bases; bases outside gene matches: 18. The CDR3 length is 15 residues. CDR3 DNA sequence: TGTGCCAGCAGTTTTGGAACAGTGGGGACAGATACGGAATATTTT. Its translation is CASSFGTVGTDTEYF.

The chain joins TRBV11-2 to TRBJ2-1; weak D call: TRBD1 (6 bases). The CDR3 contains 16 residues. V was pared by 4 bases and J by 6 bases, with 19 bases between. Germline V CDR1 and CDR2: SGHAT, FQNNGV. DNA of the CDR3: TGTGCCAGCAGCTCCCAAACAGGGCGAACCTTCAATGAGCAGTTCTTC. As protein: CASSSQTGRTFNEQFF.

Many counts were recorded for this clonotype. This chain links TRBV12-3 or TRBV12-4 with TRBJ2-1; TRBD2 is a possible D gene (5 bases). The CDR3 consists of 16 residues. The V end was cut by 6 bases, the J end by 0 bases, with 15 bases between. The CDR3 nucleotides read TGTGCCAGCAGGGGCGGGCAGGCGAGCTCCTACAATGAGCAGTTCTTC. Protein: CASRGGQASSYNEQFF.

This clonotype was detected a few times. V gene TRBV5-1 combines with J gene TRBJ2-1; 10 bases line up with TRBD2. Per germline, CDR1 SGHRS and CDR2 YFSETQ. This CDR3 has 16 residues. With 3 bases clipped from V and 8 bases from J, the junction kept 11 bases outside the gene matches. CDR3 nucleotides: TGCGCCAGCAGCTCGGGACTAGCGTTCGGTGGGGATGAGCAGTTCTTC. Protein: CASSSGLAFGGDEQFF.

This chain connects TRBV3-1 to TRBJ2-7, with a possible D match to TRBD1 (5 bases). Trimming removed 4 bases at V and 4 bases at J, with 14 bases between. Germline V gene lookup returns CDR1 LGHDT and CDR2 YNNKEL (reference sequence). CDR3 length equals 14 residues. This CDR3 is CASSLGHVPYEQYF. The CDR3 bases are TGTGCCAGCAGCCTCGGACACGTGCCTTACGAGCAGTACTTC.

The rearrangement uses TRBV5-1 and TRBJ2-2, with 14 bases that match TRBD2. Germline V gene data show CDR1 as SGHRS and CDR2 as YFSETQ. This CDR3 is 16 amino acids long. With V trimmed by 3 bases and J by 4 bases, 2 bases remained unmatched. The DNA of the CDR3 is TGCGCCAGCAGCTCTGGACTAGCGGGAGGCACCGGGGAGCTGTTTTTT. Translated, it gives CASSSGLAGGTGELFF.

About this clonotype: The junction and the germline gene differ at one end; a read error may be behind it. The chain uses TRBV7-9 and TRBJ2-7, with D possibly matching TRBD2 (5 bases). There are 14 residues in the CDR3. Germline V gene lookup returns CDR1 SEHNR and CDR2 FQNEAQ (reference sequence). CDR3 nucleotides: TGTGCCAGCGAAGCGGTCTATTCCTCCTACAAGCAGTACTTC. Translation: CASEAVYSSYKQYF.

The rearrangement uses TRBV11-1 and TRBJ2-1; the D call may be TRBD1 or TRBD2 (5 bases each). The germline V gene encodes CDR1 SGHAT and CDR2 FQDESV (reference sequence). This CDR3 has 14 residues. The V and J ends lost 5 bases and 10 bases respectively, with 18 bases between them. The CDR3: CASSQLMSGTEQFF. DNA for the CDR3: TGTGCCAGCAGCCAGTTAATGTCCGGGACCGAGCAGTTCTTC.

This rearrangement joins TRBV2 to TRBJ1-2; maybe TRBD1 (5 bases). Germline V gives CDR1 SNHLY, CDR2 FYNNEI. The CDR3 has 13 residues. V shed 5 bases and J shed 7 bases, with 14 bases lying between them. CDR3 residues: CASSFRGDRGYTF. CDR3 DNA sequence: TGTGCCAGCAGTTTCCGGGGGGACCGTGGCTACACCTTC.

The rearrangement uses TRBV9 and TRBJ1-1; D is possibly TRBD1 (5 bases). The CDR3 covers 20 residues. CDR1 is SGDLS and CDR2 is YYNGEE in the germline V gene. The V end lost 3 bases, the J end lost 9 bases, and 36 bases lay between the germline ends. The DNA of the CDR3 is TGTGCCAGCAGCGGATCCCCCACGCGGGGGTGGAGTAATCCGTTTCACAAAGCTTTCTTT. Its translation: CASSGSPTRGWSNPFHKAFF.

Details on this clonotype: Compared with germline, one end of the junction differs, possibly owing to a read error. This chain connects TRBV27 to TRBJ2-1, with 8 bases that match TRBD2. The length of the CDR3 is 13 residues. Germline lookup yields CDR1 MNHEY and CDR2 SMNVEV (reference sequence). The CDR3 region is CAGSGTSNNEQFF. The CDR3 bases are TGTGCCGGCAGCGGGACTAGTAACAATGAGCAGTTCTTC.

This clonotype appeared a few times. This sequence joins TRBV15 and TRBJ2-4; 7 nucleotides agree with TRBD2. The CDR3 extends over 15 amino acids. The J segment lost 2 bases and the V segment lost 8 bases, leaving 9 bases of the junction unmatched. Germline CDR1 and CDR2: LNHNV and YYDKDF (reference sequence). The CDR3 sequence: CATDGGSLSKNIQYF. The CDR3 nucleotides read TGTGCCACCGACGGGGGGAGCTTATCCAAAAACATTCAGTACTTC.

As for this clonotype: This may be a read error: a much more frequent sequence differs by one nucleotide. V usage is TRBV3-1 and J usage is TRBJ1-2; unclear D gene. Per germline, CDR1 LGHDT and CDR2 YNNKEL (reference sequence). The CDR3 consists of 12 residues. The CDR3 DNA reads as TGTGCCAGCAGCCAAGCCGGCCCTGGCTACATCTTC. It specifies CASSQAGPGYIF. Drawing the rest from reference TRBV3-1 and TRBJ1-2, the complete variable domain is DTAVSQTPKYLVTQMGNDKSIKCEQNLGHDTMYWYKQDSKKFLKIMFSYNNKELIINETVPNRFSPKSPDKAHLNLHINSLELGDSAVYFCASSQAGPGYIFGSGTRLTVV.

The gene calls are TRBV11-1 and TRBJ2-5; 11 nucleotides match TRBD2. There are 15 residues in the CDR3. Germline-derived CDR1 and CDR2 are SGHAT and FQDESV (reference sequence). The V gene end was trimmed by 5 bases and the J gene end by 9 bases; junction bases not matched to a gene: 11. CDR3 nucleotide sequence: TGTGCCAGCAGCGCAATAGCGGGAGGGCCTTCGGCCCAGTACTTC. Encoded protein: CASSAIAGGPSAQYF.

This chain connects TRBV11-3 to TRBJ2-5, with D tentatively TRBD2 (6 bases). The CDR3 totals 15 residues. V gave up 4 bases and J gave up 4 bases, with 16 bases separating them. Germline values: CDR1 SGHNT, CDR2 YENEEA. CDR3 in DNA: TGTGCCAGCAGCTCGGGACCCACGCGGGGAGAGACCCAGTACTTC. Amino acids: CASSSGPTRGETQYF. The full variable domain, rest sourced from reference TRBV11-3 and TRBJ2-5, is EAGVVQSPRYKIIEKKQPVAFWCNPISGHNTLYWYLQNLGQGPELLIRYENEEAVDDSQLPKDRFSAERLKGVDSTLKIQPAELGDSAVYLCASSSGPTRGETQYFGPGTRLLVL.

The chain carries TRBV9 and TRBJ2-5; perhaps TRBD2 as D (5 bases). The CDR3 has 15 residues. From germline, CDR1 is SGDLS and CDR2 YYNGEE. Trimming removed 3 bases from V and 3 bases from J, with 15 bases in between. The DNA for the CDR3 is TGTGCCAGCAGCGATAAGTTTAACGGGGAAGAGACCCAGTACTTC. This sequence encodes CASSDKFNGEETQYF.

This CDR3 reads CASSWRERSTDTQYF. As DNA, the CDR3 is TGTGCCAGCAGTTGGAGGGAGAGAAGCACAGATACGCAGTATTTT. The chain links TRBV6-5 to TRBJ2-3, with D possibly TRBD2 on 6 matching bases. V lost 4 bases and J lost 0, with 11 bases in between. Germline V gives CDR1 MNHEY, CDR2 SVGAGI. The CDR3 length is 15 residues.

This sequence joins TRBV15 and TRBJ2-7; possibly TRBD1 or TRBD2 for D (5 bases each). V was shortened by 4 bases and J by 7 bases, with 35 bases between the two germline ends. Germline values: CDR1 LNHNV, CDR2 YYDKDF (reference sequence). The CDR3 runs 20 residues. DNA of the CDR3: TGTGCCACCAGCATGGGACCATCCGATAACTTCCCAAGCTCCTACAATGAGCAGTACTTC. Its translation is CATSMGPSDNFPSSYNEQYF.

The chain employs TRBV27 and TRBJ2-5; D possibly corresponds to TRBD1 (6 bases). The J call may be wrong; the DNA end is better matched by TRBJ2-7. This CDR3 spans 14 amino acids. The germline V gene encodes CDR1 MNHEY and CDR2 SMNVEV (reference sequence). CDR3 sequence (DNA): TGTGCCAGCAGTTTAAAACAGGGAGCGGCCGAGCAGTACTTC. This codes for CASSLKQGAAEQYF.

The J gene is TRBJ1-1, the V gene TRBV20-1; 8 nucleotides line up with TRBD1. In germline, CDR1 is DFQATT, CDR2 SNEGSKA (reference sequence). Losses at the gene ends were 5 bases for V and 5 bases for J; bases not matched to a gene: 7. The CDR3 contains 13 residues. CDR3 DNA: TGCAGTGCTGCCCAGGGGGCAGAAACTGAAGCTTTCTTT. Amino acid sequence: CSAAQGAETEAFF.

This clonotype was seen just once. The CDR3 spells CASSPIAGSHEQYF. The CDR3 coding sequence is TGTGCCAGCAGCCCTATAGCGGGATCCCACGAGCAGTACTTC. The chain couples TRBV11-2 to TRBJ2-7, with TRBD2 identical over 8 bases. CDR1 and CDR2 (germline): SGHAT, FQNNGV. This CDR3 spans 14 amino acids. V shed 5 bases, J shed 5 bases, and the junction held 8 bases outside the gene matches.

This chain links TRBV6-5 with TRBJ2-1; no clear D gene. The CDR3 sequence is 15 residues long. Deletions cut 2 bases from V and 8 bases from J, with 16 bases between. Germline assignment: CDR1 MNHEY and CDR2 SVGAGI. This CDR3 is CASSYGQITTDEQFF. CDR3 coding DNA: TGTGCCAGCAGTTACGGCCAGATCACCACCGATGAGCAGTTCTTC.

CDR3 protein: CASSARGQTGANVLTF. The CDR3 coding sequence is TGTGCCAGCAGTGCCCGGGGGCAAACAGGGGCCAACGTCCTGACTTTC. The rearrangement uses TRBV25-1 and TRBJ2-6; TRBD1 or TRBD2 may be the D gene (6 bases each). CDR1 is MGHDK, CDR2 SYGVNS, per germline. CDR3 length equals 16 residues. V gave up 4 bases and J gave up 4 bases, with 14 bases separating them.

The J gene is TRBJ2-7, the V gene TRBV6-5, with 11 nucleotides matching TRBD1. CDR3 size: 16 residues. Germline V gene sequence: CDR1 MNHEY, CDR2 SVGAGI. J was trimmed by 2 bases and V by 1 base; bases with no gene match: 4. CDR3 region: CASSYFGTGGPYEQYF. In DNA, the CDR3 is TGTGCCAGCAGTTACTTCGGGACAGGGGGACCCTACGAGCAGTACTTC.